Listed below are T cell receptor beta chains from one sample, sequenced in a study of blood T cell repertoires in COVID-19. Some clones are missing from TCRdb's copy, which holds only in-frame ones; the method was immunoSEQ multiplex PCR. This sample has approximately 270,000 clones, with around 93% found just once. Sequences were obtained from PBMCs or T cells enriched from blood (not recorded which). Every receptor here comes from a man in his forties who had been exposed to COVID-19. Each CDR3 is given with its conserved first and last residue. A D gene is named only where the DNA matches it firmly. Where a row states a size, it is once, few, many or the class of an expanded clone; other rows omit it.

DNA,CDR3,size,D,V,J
TGTGCCTGGAGTGTATTCCAGGGGGCAGGGGAGACCCAGTACTTC,CAWSVFQGAGETQYF,NA,TRBD1,TRBV30,TRBJ2-5
TGTGCCAGCTCACCGGGACTTGACTACGAGCAGTACTTC,CASSPGLDYEQYF,NA,NA,TRBV18,TRBJ2-7
TGTGCCAGCAGCCAAGCAGTGGATCAGCCCCAGCATTTT,CASSQAVDQPQHF,NA,NA,TRBV3-1/TRBV3-2,TRBJ1-5
TGTGCCAGCAGCCCCACAAAGCGGGCGGACGACTACACCTTC,CASSPTKRADDYTF,NA,NA,TRBV7-9,TRBJ1-2
TGTGCCAGCAGCTTGAATAGGGAGACAGGCGCTCGCTACACCTTC,CASSLNRETGARYTF,NA,NA,TRBV5-5,TRBJ1-2
TGCGCCAGCAGCTCCCGTAGCGGGACATTCTACGAGCAGTACTTC,CASSSRSGTFYEQYF,NA,TRBD2,TRBV5-1,TRBJ2-7
TGTGCCAGCAGCTCTCTGGGGCGAGGACTAGCGGGAGTCGAGCAGTACTTC,CASSSLGRGLAGVEQYF,NA,TRBD2,TRBV7-2,TRBJ2-7
TGTGCCAGTATGAACTTCTACAATGAGCAGTTCTTC,CASMNFYNEQFF,NA,NA,TRBV19,TRBJ2-1
TGTGCCAGCAGTTCTCCGACAGGGAGCTCTGGAAACACCATATATTTT,CASSSPTGSSGNTIYF,NA,TRBD1,TRBV28,TRBJ1-3
TGTGCCATCAGTGAGGGGAGGGGCGAGCAGTTCTTC,CAISEGRGEQFF,NA,TRBD2,TRBV10-3,TRBJ2-1
TGTGCCAGCAGTGAATACGGGTACTATGGCTACACCTTC,CASSEYGYYGYTF,NA,NA,TRBV25-1,TRBJ1-2
TGCGCCAGCAGCAAACGGACAGAGCCCCTTGGGAACACCGGGGAGCTGTTTTTT,CASSKRTEPLGNTGELFF,NA,NA,TRBV4-1,TRBJ2-2
TGTGCCAGCAGCATGGACAGGGAGGCTGAAGCTTTCTTT,CASSMDREAEAFF,NA,TRBD1,TRBV11-2,TRBJ1-1
TGTGCCAGCAGCCGACAGGGGGGCTACGAGCAGTACTTC,CASSRQGGYEQYF,NA,TRBD1,TRBV11-2,TRBJ2-7
TGTGCCAGCAGTTACTCGTCGGGCAGGGGTACTGAAGCTTTCTTT,CASSYSSGRGTEAFF,NA,NA,TRBV6-5,TRBJ1-1
TGCAGCGTTGATTTTACAGGGGGCGATGGCTACACCTTC,CSVDFTGGDGYTF,once,TRBD1,TRBV29-1,TRBJ1-2
TGTGCCAGCTCGCCGGGACAGGGTACCTCTGGAAACACCATATATTTT,CASSPGQGTSGNTIYF,NA,TRBD1,TRBV18,TRBJ1-3
TGTGCCAGTAAAGGGACTAGCTCCCCCAATGAGCAGTTCTTC,CASKGTSSPNEQFF,few,TRBD2,TRBV19,TRBJ2-1
TGTGCCAGCAGTCCCCAAGCCGGGACTAGCTCATTAGAGACCCAGTACTTC,CASSPQAGTSSLETQYF,NA,TRBD2,TRBV27,TRBJ2-5
TGTGCCAGCAGCGCACAATACAGGGACAATGAGCAGTTCTTC,CASSAQYRDNEQFF,NA,NA,TRBV7-2,TRBJ2-1
TGTGCCAGCAGCTTATATCTAATATCCGGGAACAATGAGCAGTTCTTC,CASSLYLISGNNEQFF,NA,NA,TRBV13,TRBJ2-1
TGTGCCTGGAGTGTAACGGAGACCGGGGAGCTGTTTTTT,CAWSVTETGELFF,NA,NA,TRBV30,TRBJ2-2
TGTGCCAGCAGCGGGGACAGGGAGACCCAGTACTTC,CASSGDRETQYF,NA,TRBD1,TRBV6-5,TRBJ2-5
TGTGCCAGCAGTCGCCGGGACAGAGACAATGAGCAGTTCTTC,CASSRRDRDNEQFF,NA,TRBD1,TRBV27,TRBJ2-1
TGCAGCGTTCGCCCTAGCAGATACAATGAGCAGTTCTTC,CSVRPSRYNEQFF,NA,NA,TRBV29-1,TRBJ2-1
TGTGCCAGCAGCTTCTCTACTAACTATGGCTACACCTTC,CASSFSTNYGYTF,once,NA,TRBV7-9,TRBJ1-2
TGTGCCAGCAGCCGCGCTAGCGGGGCCTACAATGAGCAGTTCTTC,CASSRASGAYNEQFF,NA,TRBD2,TRBV7-9,TRBJ2-1
TGTGCCAGCAGTGACCCTCACAGGGTTTCGCGTCAGCCCCAGCATTTT,CASSDPHRVSRQPQHF,NA,NA,TRBV6-1,TRBJ1-5
TGTGCCAGCAGCCTAGACCTGGCAACTAATGAAAAACTGTTTTTT,CASSLDLATNEKLFF,NA,NA,TRBV5-5,TRBJ1-4
TGTGCCTGGAGTGTACTAGGTTCTGAGACCCAGTACTTC,CAWSVLGSETQYF,NA,NA,TRBV30,TRBJ2-5
TGTGCCAGCACTAACCTTAATGAGCAGTTCTTC,CASTNLNEQFF,NA,NA,TRBV2,TRBJ2-1
TGTGCCAGCAGCGTAGAGGGGGAGATAGGCCTCTACGAGCAGTACTTC,CASSVEGEIGLYEQYF,NA,NA,TRBV9,TRBJ2-7
TGTGCCAGTAGTATAGACAGGGGGCTCACTGAAGCTTTCTTT,CASSIDRGLTEAFF,NA,TRBD1,TRBV19,TRBJ1-1
TGTGCCAGCAGTTCCGGGACAAGCACAGATACGCAGTATTTT,CASSSGTSTDTQYF,NA,NA,TRBV7-3,TRBJ2-3
TGTGCCAGCAGCGTAGGGGGCGGGAGATTTACCGGGGAGCTGTTTTTT,CASSVGGGRFTGELFF,NA,TRBD2,TRBV9,TRBJ2-2
TGTGCCAGTAGGGTGGGGTACGGGAGCTTGAACAATGAGCAGTTCTTC,CASRVGYGSLNNEQFF,NA,NA,TRBV19,TRBJ2-1
TGTGCCAGCAGCCCGACAGGGAAGAACACTGAAGCTTTCTTT,CASSPTGKNTEAFF,once,TRBD1,TRBV3-1/TRBV3-2,TRBJ1-1
TGTGCCACCAGCAGAGGTGAAGGGGGGGCTAATGGCTACACCTTC,CATSRGEGGANGYTF,NA,NA,TRBV15,TRBJ1-2
TGTGCCAGCAGCTTACGGACTAGCGGGATACGAGTTAAGGCAGATACGCAGTATTTT,CASSLRTSGIRVKADTQYF,NA,TRBD2,TRBV11-2,TRBJ2-3
TGTGCCAGCAGTATCGACAGGGATGACGGTAATTCACCCCTCCACTTT,CASSIDRDDGNSPLHF,NA,TRBD1,TRBV27,TRBJ1-6
TGTGCCACCCGTCTGGGACAGGGGGCAGTCAATGAGCAGTTCTTC,CATRLGQGAVNEQFF,NA,TRBD1,TRBV19,TRBJ2-1
TGCAGCGTCGACACCTTTAGGAATGAGCAGTTCTTC,CSVDTFRNEQFF,NA,NA,TRBV29-1,TRBJ2-1
TGTGCCAGCAGGACAGGGGGTTACTATGGCTACACCTTC,CASRTGGYYGYTF,NA,TRBD1,TRBV6-6,TRBJ1-2
TGTGCCAGCAGCGTAGGACAGCAGTACGAGCAGTACTTC,CASSVGQQYEQYF,NA,NA,TRBV9,TRBJ2-7
TGTGCCAGCAGCGTAAGTTTCTTTGGTAGCGGATCCTACAATGAGCAGTTCTTC,CASSVSFFGSGSYNEQFF,NA,NA,TRBV9,TRBJ2-1
TGTGCCAGCAGCTCCTCGGTGGGTACCGGGGAGCAGTTCTTC,CASSSSVGTGEQFF,once,NA,TRBV7-3,TRBJ2-1
TGTGCCGCTACGGACAGGGGAAACAGTGGCTACACCTTC,CAATDRGNSGYTF,NA,TRBD1,TRBV15,TRBJ1-2
TGTGCCTGGAGTCGCGGACAGCCAGAAACTGAAGCTTTCTTT,CAWSRGQPETEAFF,NA,NA,TRBV30,TRBJ1-1
TGTGCCAGCAGTCCTTCTCCCGGGACTAGCGGCAGCGAGCAGTACTTC,CASSPSPGTSGSEQYF,NA,TRBD2,TRBV27,TRBJ2-7